These 26 T cell receptor beta chains share one sample of origin, sequenced in a study of blood T cells in healthy people across ages. Sample-barcoded 5' priming and a J-beta primer mix drove a second PCR of roughly 7 to 11 cycles. Via MiXCR, TCRdb re-called the 5' RACE reads, giving one row per CDR3 protein. The sample carries more than 1 million distinct CDR3 sequences, over 35% recorded once. Sequencing was performed on blood. Receptor source: a woman in her sixties in good health.

The chain is built from TRBV7-9 and TRBJ2-4; tentative D call: TRBD2 (5 bases). Germline lookup yields CDR1 SEHNR and CDR2 FQNEAQ (reference sequence). Trimming took off 5 bases at V and 12 bases at J, with 11 bases between the two ends. The CDR3 runs to 11 residues. The CDR3 bases are TGTGCCAGCAGCCCCCGCGAGGGTCAGTACTTC. Translated: CASSPREGQYF.

In this sample, this clonotype turned up a few times. The chain couples TRBV14 to TRBJ2-5, with D tentatively TRBD1 (5 bases). The CDR3 covers 18 residues. Deletions cut 0 bases from V and 5 bases from J, with 22 bases between. The V gene's germline CDR1 is SGHDN and CDR2 FVKESK. CDR3 bases: TGTGCCAGCAGCCAAGACGTCCCTACAGGTGTGCCATTGGAGACCCAGTACTTC. It encodes CASSQDVPTGVPLETQYF.

The rearrangement links TRBV9 to TRBJ2-5, with 9 bases that match TRBD2. The germline V gene encodes CDR1 SGDLS and CDR2 YYNGEE. Losses at the gene ends were 0 bases for V and 11 bases for J; bases not matched to a gene: 8. The CDR3 length is 14 residues. The CDR3 loop is CASSVAGTSNEQYF. The DNA of the CDR3 is TGTGCCAGCAGCGTAGCCGGGACTAGCAATGAGCAGTACTTC.

This clonotype was counted only a few times. V usage is TRBV29-1 and J usage is TRBJ2-1; TRBD2 agrees at 8 bases. Germline trimming cut 4 bases from V and 4 bases from J; bases unmatched to any gene: 3. Germline values: CDR1 SQVTM, CDR2 ANQGSEA. The CDR3 loop spans 13 amino acids. The CDR3 spells CSVGLARYNEQFF. Written as DNA, the CDR3 is TGCAGCGTTGGACTAGCGAGGTACAATGAGCAGTTCTTC.

The sample holds a few counts of this clonotype. V is TRBV6-6 and J is TRBJ1-5; a weak D match, TRBD1 (6 bases). CDR1 is MNHNY, CDR2 SVGAGI, per germline (reference sequence). V dropped 7 bases and J dropped 11 bases, with 24 bases sitting between them. CDR3 length equals 15 residues. The CDR3 coding sequence is TGTGCCAGCACCCCACGGGGGCAGTCCGGGGTGACCCAGCATTTT. Translated, it gives CASTPRGQSGVTQHF.

In its sample, this clonotype was seen a few times. The chain employs TRBV28 and TRBJ2-3; D is unresolved. Trimming shortened V by 6 bases and J by 6 bases, and 16 bases separated the two germline ends. The CDR3 sequence is 14 residues long. CDR1 MDHEN and CDR2 SYDVKM come from the germline V gene. Here the CDR3 DNA reads TGTGCCAGCAGCCTACCCCTGGTGCGCGATACGCAGTATTTT. Translating it yields CASSLPLVRDTQYF.

The chain has TRBV21-1 and TRBJ2-7; the table's D call of TRBD1 was not tested on the DNA. TRBV21-1 corresponds to a pseudogene. CDR3 length equals 15 residues. Written as DNA, the CDR3 is TGTGCCAGCAGCAGCCCGGGACAGGGGGTAGAGGAGCAGTACTTC. Translated: CASSSPGQGVEEQYF.

The chain recombines TRBV6-6 with TRBJ2-7, with D perhaps TRBD2 (6 bases). CDR3 size: 12 residues. The V gene lost 8 bases and the J gene lost 6 bases, with 14 bases spanning the gap. The V gene's germline CDR1 is MNHNY and CDR2 SVGAGI (reference sequence). In nucleotides, the CDR3 is TGTGCCAGCTGCAAGTTCGGGAGCGAGCAGTACTTC. Protein: CASCKFGSEQYF.

CDR3 protein: CSVGLTAHNEQYF. The CDR3 region has the DNA TGCAGCGTTGGTCTGACCGCTCACAATGAGCAGTACTTC. V and J are TRBV29-1 and TRBJ2-5; D call uncertain. Per germline, CDR1 SQVTM and CDR2 ANQGSEA. V gave up 4 bases and J gave up 11 bases, with 20 bases separating them. The CDR3 loop spans 13 amino acids.

The V call is TRBV6-1, the J call TRBJ2-7, with 12 bases that match TRBD2. There are 17 residues in the CDR3. The germline CDR1 and CDR2 sequences are MNHNS and SASEGT. The V and J ends lost 6 bases and 4 bases, in that order; junction bases with no gene match: 13. The CDR3 spells CASSRIQTSGRGYEQYF. Written as DNA, the CDR3 is TGTGCCAGCAGCCGGATACAGACTAGCGGGAGAGGGTACGAGCAGTACTTC.

The J gene is TRBJ1-2, the V gene TRBV4-2, with TRBD1 matching over 10 bases. In germline, CDR1 is LGHNA, CDR2 YNFKEQ. V lost 5 bases, J lost 2 bases, and 5 bases stayed unmatched. This CDR3 contains 15 residues. In DNA form, the CDR3 reads TGTGCCAGCAGCGTCGGACAGGGGGGGAACTATGGCTACACCTTC. Protein: CASSVGQGGNYGYTF.

The chain uses TRBV3-1 and TRBJ2-1; possibly TRBD2 for D (5 bases). The germline V gene encodes CDR1 LGHDT and CDR2 YNNKEL (reference sequence). Trimming took off 1 base at V and 7 bases at J, with 17 bases between the two ends. The CDR3 has 16 residues. This CDR3 reads CASSQGFSVRGNEQFF. The CDR3 nucleotides read TGTGCCAGCAGCCAAGGGTTTAGCGTCCGGGGAAATGAGCAGTTCTTC.

The J gene is TRBJ2-5, the V gene TRBV20-1; D tentatively reads TRBD1 or TRBD2 (6 bases each). The CDR3 consists of 14 residues. From germline, CDR1 is DFQATT and CDR2 SNEGSKA (reference sequence). Trimming stripped 5 bases from V and 5 bases from J, with 18 bases between. In DNA form, the CDR3 reads TGCAGTGCTTGGGACATGGGGGGCGGGGAGACCCAGTACTTC. Encoded protein: CSAWDMGGGETQYF.

This clonotype has more than one count but fewer than ten. V usage is TRBV18 and J usage is TRBJ2-7; D gene unclear. The germline V and J ends were trimmed by 1 base and 2 bases, with 9 bases remaining between them. Germline loops: CDR1 KGHSH, CDR2 LQKENI. This CDR3 has 14 residues. The CDR3 is CASSPLGVAYEQYF. The CDR3 coding sequence is TGTGCCAGCTCACCACTAGGAGTGGCCTACGAGCAGTACTTC.

CDR3 amino acids: CASSRFTRGSSYGYTF. The DNA for the CDR3 is TGTGCCAGCAGCCGATTTACAAGGGGTTCGAGCTATGGCTACACCTTC. This chain connects TRBV11-1 to TRBJ1-2; TRBD1 is a possible D gene (5 bases). V lost 5 bases and J 4 bases, leaving 20 bases between the germline ends. This CDR3 spans 16 amino acids. CDR1 SGHAT and CDR2 FQDESV come from the germline V gene (reference sequence).

This clonotype was seen more than once but under ten times. This chain links TRBV28 with TRBJ2-7; TRBD1 agrees at 9 bases. The V gene's germline CDR1 is MDHEN and CDR2 SYDVKM. V shed 7 bases and J 5 bases; nucleotides not matched to a gene: 12. The CDR3 sequence is 15 residues long. CDR3 sequence (DNA): TGTGCCAGCATCTCTTATGGGGGACAGGGTAACGAGCAGTACTTC. Protein product: CASISYGGQGNEQYF.

This chain links TRBV7-3 with TRBJ2-1; tentatively, D is TRBD2 (5 bases). The CDR3 extends over 13 amino acids. Trimming stripped 6 bases from V and 7 bases from J, with 13 bases between. Germline CDR1 SGHTA, CDR2 FQGTGA. Here the CDR3 reads CASRSTTGNEQFF. In DNA form, the CDR3 reads TGTGCCAGCAGATCCACGACGGGGAATGAGCAGTTCTTC.

The chain recombines TRBV20-1 with TRBJ2-7; the D gene is possibly TRBD2 (6 bases). This CDR3 has 14 amino acids. Germline V gene data show CDR1 as DFQATT and CDR2 as SNEGSKA (reference sequence). The V gene lost 5 bases and the J gene lost 4 bases, with 18 bases spanning the gap. Here the CDR3 reads CSAPNPAGRYEQYF. CDR3 DNA sequence: TGCAGTGCTCCCAACCCTGCAGGGAGGTACGAGCAGTACTTC.

The chain combines TRBV12-3 or TRBV12-4 with TRBJ2-5; 9 nucleotides align to TRBD2. The CDR3 spans 16 residues. V was pared by 3 bases and J by 0 bases, with 5 bases of the junction left unmatched. In DNA form, the CDR3 reads TGTGCCAGCAGTTTCGCGACTAGCGGCCACCAAGAGACCCAGTACTTC. Translation gives CASSFATSGHQETQYF.

This clonotype is a singleton in its sample. CDR3 sequence reads: CASSTGPHSGSFYGYTF. The CDR3 coding sequence is TGTGCCAGCAGTACGGGCCCCCACAGTGGTTCGTTCTATGGCTACACCTTC. V usage is TRBV12-3 or TRBV12-4 and J usage is TRBJ1-2; D is unclear. The V and J ends lost 5 bases and 4 bases respectively, with 23 bases between them. This CDR3 region has 17 residues.

The rearrangement links TRBV7-9 to TRBJ2-5; TRBD2 matches at 8 bases. The CDR3 spans 16 residues. V lost 5 bases to trimming and J lost 2 bases; unmatched junction nucleotides: 10. Germline CDR1 is SEHNR and CDR2 is FQNEAQ (reference sequence). CDR3 protein: CASSQAGGGFQETQYF. CDR3 nucleotides: TGTGCCAGCAGCCAGGCCGGCGGGGGGTTTCAAGAGACCCAGTACTTC.

This sequence joins TRBV29-1 and TRBJ2-1; 11 nucleotides line up with TRBD2. CDR1 SQVTM and CDR2 ANQGSEA come from the germline V gene. V shed 6 bases, J shed 7 bases, and the junction held 8 bases outside the gene matches. This CDR3 region has 14 residues. CDR3: CSVVTSGRGNEQFF. CDR3 sequence (DNA): TGCAGCGTCGTTACTAGCGGGAGAGGGAATGAGCAGTTCTTC.

The chain combines TRBV7-8 with TRBJ2-3; 10 bases line up with TRBD2. Trimming at V came to 5 bases and at J to 4 bases, leaving 15 bases not matched to a gene. The germline V gene has CDR1 SGHVS and CDR2 FQNEAQ. The CDR3 is made up of 18 amino acids. CDR3 protein: CASSPNRPGLALSDTQYF. The CDR3, as DNA: TGTGCCAGCAGCCCCAATCGCCCGGGACTAGCGCTTTCAGATACGCAGTATTTT.

This clonotype came up a few times. This chain connects TRBV29-1 to TRBJ2-1; D is perhaps TRBD2 (6 bases). Germline loops: CDR1 SQVTM, CDR2 ANQGSEA. The CDR3 consists of 15 residues. The V gene lost 6 bases and the J gene lost 2 bases, with 17 bases spanning the gap. In nucleotides, the CDR3 is TGCAGCGTGCAGTTGGGACTTAGTCCCTACAATGAGCAGTTCTTC. It encodes CSVQLGLSPYNEQFF.

This clonotype appeared a few times. The chain recombines TRBV15 with TRBJ2-1; TRBD2 might be the D (5 bases). V shed 1 base and J shed 10 bases, with 8 bases lying between them. CDR1 is LNHNV, CDR2 YYDKDF, per germline (reference sequence). This CDR3 is 12 amino acids long. CDR3 region: CATSRAQREQFF. As DNA, the CDR3 is TGTGCCACCAGCAGAGCCCAGCGGGAGCAGTTCTTC.

The rearrangement joins TRBV7-9 to TRBJ2-1; 11 bases are shared with TRBD2. The junction had 18 bases not matched to a gene; V was cut back by 5 bases and J by 6 bases. The CDR3 loop spans 19 amino acids. The germline V gene encodes CDR1 SEHNR and CDR2 FQNEAQ (reference sequence). The CDR3 sequence is CASSQPRSGRAHRANEQFF. Written as DNA, the CDR3 is TGTGCCAGCAGCCAGCCCCGTAGCGGGAGGGCCCACCGGGCCAATGAGCAGTTCTTC. Full variable domain (outside the CDR3, taken from reference TRBV7-9 and TRBJ2-1): DTGVSQNPRHKITKRGQNVTFRCDPISEHNRLYWYRQTLGQGPEFLTYFQNEAQLEKSRLLSDRFSAERPKGSFSTLEIQRTEQGDSAMYLCASSQPRSGRAHRANEQFFGPGTRLTVL.